The TCR beta chain under discussion was sequenced for a study of blood T cells in healthy people across ages. Per the germline V gene, CDR1 is LGHDT and CDR2 is YNNKEL (reference sequence). Trimming cost V 4 bases and J 6 bases, with 24 bases left between them. The CDR3 has 18 residues. For the second PCR, which ran for roughly 7 to 11 cycles, a sample-barcoded 5' primer and a J-beta primer mix were used. TCRdb redid the calling of the 5' RACE reads with MiXCR, one entry per CDR3 protein. The sample lists about 1.5 million distinct CDR3 sequences, around 40% seen once, with around 4% in the top ten. The clonotype originates from a young woman in good health. This chain links TRBV3-1 with TRBJ1-4; a weak D match, TRBD1 (6 bases). The sample comprised blood. CDR3 bases: TGTGCCAGCAGCCTGCGGGGGACAAGGCTCACTGACTATGAAAAACTGTTTTTT. The encoded protein is CASSLRGTRLTDYEKLFF.